A single sample is the source of the 30 T cell receptor beta chains below, sequenced in a study of cytomegalovirus exposure and HLA in healthy donors. The PCR had 60 Vbeta and 13 Jbeta primers. Sequenced by immunoSEQ multiplex PCR; TCRdb stores in-frame clones only, minus some. In the table there are 270,000 or so clones, around nine tenths of which are singletons. Sequenced sample: PBMCs. All receptors come from a girl aged 2-10 years in good health and CMV-seronegative.

This clone was counted once. The chain carries TRBV5-4 and TRBJ2-6; D is perhaps TRBD1 (6 bases). Germline CDR1 reads SGHNT; CDR2 reads YYREEE (reference sequence). Trimming removed 5 bases at V and 0 bases at J, with 12 bases between. The CDR3 is made up of 16 amino acids. CDR3: CASSYGQPSGANVLTF. The CDR3 coding sequence is TGTGCCAGCAGTTATGGACAGCCCTCTGGGGCCAACGTCCTGACTTTC.

The chain recombines TRBV5-8 with TRBJ2-2, with 9 nucleotides matching TRBD2. Germline values: CDR1 SGHTS, CDR2 YDEGEE. V lost 7 bases to trimming and J lost 2 bases; unmatched junction nucleotides: 12. This CDR3 is 17 amino acids long. CDR3 sequence: CASEGPAGGPNTGELFF. CDR3 DNA sequence: TGTGCCAGCGAAGGACCTGCGGGGGGGCCCAACACCGGGGAGCTGTTTTTT.

This chain uses TRBV5-1 with TRBJ1-4; 9 nucleotides line up with TRBD1. The CDR3 is made up of 16 amino acids. The V segment lost 4 bases and the J segment 3 bases; nucleotides outside the gene matches: 7. The germline V gene has CDR1 SGHRS and CDR2 YFSETQ. CDR3 amino acids: CASSGTGGLSNEKLFF. The DNA for the CDR3 is TGCGCCAGCAGCGGTACAGGGGGCTTATCTAATGAAAAACTGTTTTTT.

The chain has TRBV7-8 and TRBJ1-2; 8 nucleotides match TRBD1. The CDR3 runs to 15 residues. V lost 1 base to trimming and J lost 4 bases; unmatched junction nucleotides: 5. Germline-derived CDR1 and CDR2 are SGHVS and FQNEAQ. CDR3 in DNA: TGTGCCAGCAGCTTAGAACCAGGGGGCATCTATGGCTACACCTTC. Protein: CASSLEPGGIYGYTF.

The rearrangement joins TRBV28 to TRBJ2-5, with D possibly TRBD2 on 5 matching bases. The CDR3 extends over 15 amino acids. CDR1 and CDR2 from the germline V gene are MDHEN and SYDVKM. With 8 bases removed from V and 1 base from J, the gap between germline ends came to 17 bases. Written as DNA, the CDR3 is TGTGCCAGCGCCTTAACCGGACTCCTCCAAGAGACCCAGTACTTC. This sequence encodes CASALTGLLQETQYF.

J is TRBJ2-5 and V is TRBV15, with unresolved D. V was pared by 5 bases and J by 0 bases, with 7 bases between. The CDR3 runs to 13 residues. Germline V gives CDR1 LNHNV, CDR2 YYDKDF (reference sequence). CDR3 nucleotide sequence: TGTGCCACCAGCGCTATGTACCAAGAGACCCAGTACTTC. As protein: CATSAMYQETQYF.

J is TRBJ2-1 and V is TRBV9, with D possibly being TRBD2 (7 bases). CDR3 length equals 16 residues. Germline values: CDR1 SGDLS, CDR2 YYNGEE. Trimming cost V 3 bases and J 2 bases, with 15 bases left between them. In DNA, the CDR3 is TGTGCCAGCAGCGCGAGAGCGGGACAAACCTACAATGAGCAGTTCTTC. Translating gives CASSARAGQTYNEQFF.

The CDR3 region is CASSFHRDSEAFF. The CDR3 region has the DNA TGTGCCAGCAGTTTTCACAGGGATAGTGAAGCTTTCTTT. The rearrangement joins TRBV6-1 to TRBJ1-1, with D maybe TRBD1 (6 bases). The CDR3 length is 13 residues. Germline V CDR1 and CDR2: MNHNS, SASEGT. The ends were cut back, 5 bases at V and 7 bases at J, with 14 bases in the middle.

This clone was seen only once. The J gene is TRBJ2-2, the V gene TRBV18; 10 nucleotides align to TRBD2. V shed 5 bases and J 1 base; nucleotides not matched to a gene: 10. Per the germline V gene, CDR1 is KGHSH and CDR2 is LQKENI. The CDR3 sequence is 18 residues long. The CDR3: CASSGRLAGAVNTGELFF. In DNA, the CDR3 is TGTGCCAGCTCAGGACGGCTAGCGGGGGCCGTGAACACCGGGGAGCTGTTTTTT.

The rearrangement joins TRBV28 to TRBJ2-7; tentatively, D is TRBD2 (6 bases). Trimming stripped 2 bases from V and 9 bases from J, with 17 bases between. CDR3 length: 14 residues. Germline V gene sequence: CDR1 MDHEN, CDR2 SYDVKM. The CDR3 sequence: CASSLERATTRQYF. CDR3 coding DNA: TGTGCCAGCAGTTTAGAGCGGGCTACTACGAGGCAGTACTTC.

The sample holds a few counts of this clone. This rearrangement joins TRBV19 to TRBJ1-1; no clear D gene. The CDR3 loop spans 13 amino acids. Germline assignment: CDR1 LNHDA and CDR2 SQIVND (reference sequence). Between the trimmed V and J ends, which lost 3 bases and 5 bases, there was a span of 10 bases. The CDR3 DNA reads TGTGCCAGTAGTATTAAAGAGGGAACTGAAGCTTTCTTT. It is translated as CASSIKEGTEAFF.

The chain uses TRBV6-5 and TRBJ2-1, with D maybe TRBD1 (6 bases). Germline V gives CDR1 MNHEY, CDR2 SVGAGI. This CDR3 comprises 15 residues. Trimming pared 6 bases from V and 0 bases from J, leaving 12 bases between. CDR3 loop: CASRLTGFSYNEQFF. Here the CDR3 DNA reads TGTGCCAGCAGGCTGACAGGCTTCTCCTACAATGAGCAGTTCTTC.

This chain connects TRBV29-1 to TRBJ2-3, with TRBD2 identical over 7 bases. V gave up 0 bases and J gave up 2 bases; unmatched junction bases: 11. The CDR3 contains 17 residues. CDR1 is SQVTM, CDR2 ANQGSEA, per germline. The CDR3 sequence: CSVEDRGLTSYTDTQYF. The DNA of the CDR3 is TGCAGCGTTGAAGATCGGGGACTAACGTCCTACACAGATACGCAGTATTTT.

This clone was detected only once. V and J are TRBV30 and TRBJ1-6, with D perhaps TRBD1 (5 bases). The CDR3 loop spans 16 amino acids. CDR1 and CDR2 from the germline V gene are GTSNPN and SVGIG (reference sequence). The V gene lost 0 bases and the J gene lost 0 bases, with 9 bases spanning the gap. CDR3 loop: CAWSVTASSYNSPLHF. CDR3 bases: TGTGCCTGGAGTGTGACAGCAAGCTCCTATAATTCACCCCTCCACTTT.

The chain uses TRBV2 and TRBJ1-2; 9 bases map to TRBD1. The trim removed 0 bases at V and 8 bases at J, leaving 4 bases unmatched. Germline V lookup: CDR1 SNHLY, CDR2 FYNNEI. CDR3 length: 14 amino acids. The CDR3 DNA reads as TGTGCCAGCAGTGAAGCGCGGACAGGGGAAGGCTACACCTTC. This gives the protein CASSEARTGEGYTF.

The chain carries TRBV4-1 and TRBJ1-2; the D gene is possibly TRBD1 (5 bases). V shed 0 bases and J shed 4 bases, with 12 bases lying between them. CDR1 MGHRA and CDR2 YSYEKL come from the germline V gene. This CDR3 is 15 amino acids long. CDR3 sequence reads: CASSQEKGATYGYTF. CDR3 sequence (DNA): TGCGCCAGCAGCCAAGAGAAAGGGGCGACCTATGGCTACACCTTC.

This rearrangement joins TRBV6-6 to TRBJ2-1; 10 bases map to TRBD1. In germline, CDR1 is MNHNY, CDR2 SVGAGI (reference sequence). CDR3 length: 15 amino acids. V shed 6 bases, J shed 4 bases, and the junction held 6 bases outside the gene matches. Here the CDR3 reads CASRQGQGGYNEQFF. In DNA, the CDR3 is TGTGCCAGCAGGCAAGGACAGGGGGGTTACAATGAGCAGTTCTTC.

The sample holds one count of this clone. The chain links TRBV5-1 to TRBJ2-2, with D uncertain. This CDR3 is 13 amino acids long. Trimming took 4 bases from V and 6 from J, leaving 10 bases between them. Per germline, CDR1 SGHRS and CDR2 YFSETQ. The CDR3 loop reads CASSLLAAGELFF. CDR3 DNA: TGCGCCAGCAGCCTCCTCGCGGCCGGGGAGCTGTTTTTT.

The rearrangement joins TRBV5-1 to TRBJ2-5; maybe TRBD2 (6 bases). The CDR3 contains 13 residues. Deletions cut 1 base from V and 5 bases from J, with 9 bases between. CDR1 SGHRS and CDR2 YFSETQ come from the germline V gene. For the CDR3, the DNA is TGCGCCAGCAGCTTGTCGGGGGAGGAGACCCAGTACTTC. Translating it yields CASSLSGEETQYF.

V and J are TRBV4-1 and TRBJ1-1; D not resolved. V gave up 5 bases and J gave up 6 bases, with 19 bases separating them. Germline CDR1 MGHRA, CDR2 YSYEKL. This CDR3 contains 15 residues. CDR3 sequence reads: CASSARDREDAEAFF. DNA for the CDR3: TGCGCCAGCAGCGCCCGGGATAGGGAGGACGCTGAAGCTTTCTTT.

Regarding this clone: Other DNA sequences in the same sample also yield this CDR3. The V and J genes are TRBV2 and TRBJ1-1; possibly TRBD1 for D (5 bases). The CDR3 runs 14 residues. V was trimmed by 4 bases and J by 0 bases, leaving 9 bases between them. CDR1 and CDR2 (germline): SNHLY, FYNNEI. CDR3 DNA: TGTGCCAGCAGTGCGCAGGGAATGAACACTGAAGCTTTCTTT. Protein: CASSAQGMNTEAFF.

V gene TRBV29-1 combines with J gene TRBJ1-2; possibly TRBD1 for D (5 bases). CDR3 length equals 12 residues. Deletions cut 2 bases from V and 8 bases from J, with 12 bases between. The germline V gene has CDR1 SQVTM and CDR2 ANQGSEA. This CDR3 reads CSVETDSYGYTF. CDR3 DNA sequence: TGCAGCGTTGAAACAGACAGTTACGGCTACACCTTC.

A single count supports this clone. The chain carries TRBV4-1 and TRBJ2-2; a weak D match, TRBD1 (5 bases). The length of the CDR3 is 12 residues. Deletions cut 5 bases from V and 8 bases from J, with 9 bases between. Germline CDR1 reads MGHRA; CDR2 reads YSYEKL. In DNA, the CDR3 is TGCGCCAGCAGCAGCAGGGTTGGGGAGCTGTTTTTT. Translation: CASSSRVGELFF.

The rearrangement uses TRBV28 and TRBJ2-7; 9 nucleotides match TRBD2. V shed 11 bases, J shed 3 bases, and the junction held 11 bases outside the gene matches. Germline CDR1 and CDR2: MDHEN and SYDVKM. CDR3 length equals 14 residues. CDR3 loop: CAVGRGGGGYEQYF. Written as DNA, the CDR3 is TGTGCCGTAGGACGCGGCGGGGGGGGCTACGAGCAGTACTTC.

The V call is TRBV4-1, the J call TRBJ1-1; D is unresolved. Trimming took 7 bases from V and 5 from J, leaving 14 bases between them. Germline assignment: CDR1 MGHRA and CDR2 YSYEKL. This CDR3 is built from 13 residues. For the CDR3, the DNA is TGCGCCAGCATGGAACACGGGTTTACTGAAGCTTTCTTT. Protein product: CASMEHGFTEAFF.

The chain links TRBV2 to TRBJ2-7; 11 bases agree with TRBD1. The V and J ends lost 3 bases and 5 bases, in that order; junction bases with no gene match: 6. The CDR3 is made up of 15 amino acids. Germline V gene lookup returns CDR1 SNHLY and CDR2 FYNNEI. The CDR3 spells CASSELGTGGDEQYF. DNA of the CDR3: TGTGCCAGCAGTGAGTTGGGGACAGGGGGGGACGAGCAGTACTTC.

This chain joins TRBV10-2 and TRBJ2-1; D not resolved. CDR3 length: 14 residues. The germline gives CDR1 WSHSY, CDR2 SAAADI. The V and J ends lost 0 bases and 10 bases respectively, with 13 bases between them. CDR3 residues: CASSESLQFEEQFF. CDR3 nucleotides: TGCGCCAGCAGTGAGTCGTTACAGTTTGAAGAGCAGTTCTTC.

This chain joins TRBV2 and TRBJ2-7; 15 bases line up with TRBD2. CDR1 is SNHLY and CDR2 is FYNNEI in the germline V gene. V shed 7 bases, J shed 2 bases, and the junction held 9 bases outside the gene matches. The CDR3 runs 17 residues. Written as DNA, the CDR3 is TGTGCCAGCAATTGGGGACTAGCGGGGGGCCTAACCTACGAGCAGTACTTC. As protein: CASNWGLAGGLTYEQYF.

The rearrangement links TRBV6-1 to TRBJ1-1; D is ambiguous. Germline values: CDR1 MNHNS, CDR2 SASEGT. The V end was cut by 0 bases, the J end by 1 base, with 15 bases between. The CDR3 loop spans 17 amino acids. In DNA, the CDR3 is TGTGCCAGCAGTGAAGCGATGGAGGGAGTATGGAACACTGAAGCTTTCTTT. It encodes CASSEAMEGVWNTEAFF.

This chain links TRBV19 with TRBJ1-2, with TRBD1 identical over 8 bases. This CDR3 has 14 residues. Germline assignment: CDR1 LNHDA and CDR2 SQIVND (reference sequence). Losses at the gene ends were 7 bases for V and 5 bases for J; bases not matched to a gene: 9. CDR3 sequence: CASTETGAPYGYTF. The CDR3 DNA sequence: TGTGCCAGTACCGAGACAGGGGCACCATATGGCTACACCTTC.